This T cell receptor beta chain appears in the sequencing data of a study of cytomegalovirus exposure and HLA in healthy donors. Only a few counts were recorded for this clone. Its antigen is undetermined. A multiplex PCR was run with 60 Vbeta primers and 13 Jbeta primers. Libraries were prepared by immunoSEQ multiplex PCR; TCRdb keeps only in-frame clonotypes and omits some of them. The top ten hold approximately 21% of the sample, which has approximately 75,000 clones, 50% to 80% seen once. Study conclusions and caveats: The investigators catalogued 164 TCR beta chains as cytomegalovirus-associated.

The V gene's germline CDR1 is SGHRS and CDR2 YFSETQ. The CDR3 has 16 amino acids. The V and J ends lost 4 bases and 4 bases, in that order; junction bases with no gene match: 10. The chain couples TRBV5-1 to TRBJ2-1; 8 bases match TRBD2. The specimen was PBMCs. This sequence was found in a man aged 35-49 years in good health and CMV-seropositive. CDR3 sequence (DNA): TGCGCCAGCAGCCCCGGACTAGCAGATCGGTACAATGAGCAGTTCTTC. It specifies CASSPGLADRYNEQFF.